This is a list of T cell receptor beta chains from one sample in a study of blood T cell repertoires in COVID-19. Produced via immunoSEQ multiplex PCR; TCRdb's table is partial and in-frame only. Here the sample spans about 120,000 clones, around 80% being singletons. Specimen: peripheral blood. Source of these receptors: a man aged 25-45 years with COVID-19, enrolled during active disease. Each CDR3 is given with its conserved first and last residue. D genes are given only for firm matches. Only part of the rows carry a size: once, few, many, or a class if the clone is expanded.

d_gene	v_gene	abundance	j_gene	CDR3aa	CDR3nt
TRBD1	TRBV27	-	TRBJ1-1	CASSSDRGRVVGEAFF	TGTGCCAGCAGTAGCGACAGGGGGCGCGTCGTTGGTGAAGCTTTCTTT
-	TRBV5-6	-	TRBJ2-2	CASSLGTPFIGELFF	TGTGCCAGCAGCTTGGGGACACCCTTTATTGGGGAGCTGTTTTTT
TRBD1	TRBV6-2/TRBV6-3	-	TRBJ1-5	CASSWDRGRQPQHF	TGTGCCAGCAGCTGGGACAGGGGGCGTCAGCCCCAGCATTTT
-	TRBV4-3	-	TRBJ1-1	CASSDGLKRNTEAFF	TGCGCCAGCAGCGATGGACTAAAAAGGAACACTGAAGCTTTCTTT
TRBD2	TRBV29-1	-	TRBJ2-5	CSVGLAGETQYF	TGCAGCGTTGGACTAGCGGGAGAGACCCAGTACTTC
-	TRBV7-3	-	TRBJ2-3	CASSLNRLSTDTQYF	TGTGCCAGCAGCTTAAATCGACTTTCCACAGATACGCAGTATTTT
-	TRBV18	-	TRBJ2-2	CASSQRDKNTGELFF	TGTGCCAGCTCTCAACGGGACAAGAACACCGGGGAGCTGTTTTTT
TRBD1	TRBV19	once	TRBJ1-2	CASTPLPGQGLSGYTF	TGTGCCAGTACTCCCCTGCCTGGACAGGGCTTAAGTGGCTACACCTTC
-	TRBV10-3	-	TRBJ2-1	CAISEREINNEQFF	TGTGCCATCAGTGAGCGGGAGATTAACAATGAGCAGTTCTTC
-	TRBV9	-	TRBJ1-1	CASSATGLGNTEAFF	TGTGCCAGCAGCGCAACAGGGTTGGGAAACACTGAAGCTTTCTTT
-	TRBV5-4	-	TRBJ2-3	CASSLGLTDTQYF	TGTGCCAGCAGCTTGGGACTTACAGATACGCAGTATTTT
TRBD1	TRBV2	-	TRBJ1-6	CASSDDRGYGSPLHF	TGTGCCAGCAGTGATGACAGGGGCTATGGTTCACCCCTCCACTTT